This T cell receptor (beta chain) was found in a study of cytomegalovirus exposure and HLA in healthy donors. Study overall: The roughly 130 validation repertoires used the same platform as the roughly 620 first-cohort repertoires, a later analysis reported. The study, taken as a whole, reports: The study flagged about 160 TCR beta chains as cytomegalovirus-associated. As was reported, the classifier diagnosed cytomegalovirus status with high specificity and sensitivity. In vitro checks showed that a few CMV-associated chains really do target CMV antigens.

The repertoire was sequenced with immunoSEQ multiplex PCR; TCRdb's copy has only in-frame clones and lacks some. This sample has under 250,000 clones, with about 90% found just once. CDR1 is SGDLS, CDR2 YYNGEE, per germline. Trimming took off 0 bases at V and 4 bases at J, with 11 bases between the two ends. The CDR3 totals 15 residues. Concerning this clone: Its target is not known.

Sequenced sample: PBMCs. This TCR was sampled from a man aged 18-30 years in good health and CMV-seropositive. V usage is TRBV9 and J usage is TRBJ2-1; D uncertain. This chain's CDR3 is CASSVDVGRYNEQFF. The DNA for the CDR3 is TGTGCCAGCAGCGTAGATGTGGGTAGGTACAATGAGCAGTTCTTC.